This T cell receptor beta chain was found in a study of T cells in Graves' hyperthyroidism and ophthalmopathy. The wider study: Staff took peripheral blood when the initial diagnosis was made, before any treatment began. Study conclusions and caveats: Most expanded thyroid clonotypes above 0.001 recurred in blood. Ophthalmopathy could be told apart from stable hyperthyroidism with a 13 V-J model.

Source material for PBMCs was around 10 ml fresh peripheral blood. TCR beta CDR3 sequences were amplified from RNA transcripts. Initially, a first-round RT-PCR of the TCR CDR3 employed the HTBI primer set. One entry per CDR3 protein results from TCRdb running MiXCR on the multiplex PCR reads. The repertoire consists of roughly 400,000 distinct CDR3 sequences, with roughly 13% occurring once and the leading ten covering over 25%. The sample holds many counts of this clonotype. The antigen is unknown. Trimming left V 4 bases short and J 6 bases short, with 16 bases between. The CDR3 length is 14 residues. The germline V gene encodes CDR1 SGHTS and CDR2 YDEGEE.

The chain employs TRBV5-8 and TRBJ1-2, with D possibly being TRBD1 (5 bases). Sequenced: blood. This clonotype was obtained from a man aged 50 to 59 with Graves' ophthalmopathy. The CDR3 sequence: CASSLLQVPDGYTF. Here the CDR3 DNA reads TGTGCCAGCAGCCTCTTACAGGTACCGGATGGCTACACCTTC.